This T cell receptor (beta chain) was documented in a study of T cell responses to AZD1222 COVID-19 vaccine. Study-wide results and limits: Increased Spike-specific TCR breadth and depth were observed after two AZD1222 doses. Repertoire samples came only from after the peak T cell response. A mostly white British donor set with more females was recruited, and clonal diversity was possibly underestimated.

V was pared by 3 bases and J by 1 base, with 4 bases of the junction left unmatched. Germline V gives CDR1 KGHSH, CDR2 LQKENI. The CDR3 length is 15 residues. Profiled with immunoSEQ multiplex PCR; TCRdb holds only in-frame clones, not every one. The sample holds some 150,000 clones, around 83% seen once. To note about this clone: Its antigen is undetermined.

Sample: peripheral blood, taken on day 0 of MenACWY control vaccination. The sequence was obtained from an adult in good health. The genes are TRBV18 and TRBJ2-7, with TRBD1 matching 9 bases. The CDR3, as DNA: TGTGCCAGCTCACCTCTTGGGACAGGGTCCTACGAGCAGTACTTC. Its protein product is CASSPLGTGSYEQYF.